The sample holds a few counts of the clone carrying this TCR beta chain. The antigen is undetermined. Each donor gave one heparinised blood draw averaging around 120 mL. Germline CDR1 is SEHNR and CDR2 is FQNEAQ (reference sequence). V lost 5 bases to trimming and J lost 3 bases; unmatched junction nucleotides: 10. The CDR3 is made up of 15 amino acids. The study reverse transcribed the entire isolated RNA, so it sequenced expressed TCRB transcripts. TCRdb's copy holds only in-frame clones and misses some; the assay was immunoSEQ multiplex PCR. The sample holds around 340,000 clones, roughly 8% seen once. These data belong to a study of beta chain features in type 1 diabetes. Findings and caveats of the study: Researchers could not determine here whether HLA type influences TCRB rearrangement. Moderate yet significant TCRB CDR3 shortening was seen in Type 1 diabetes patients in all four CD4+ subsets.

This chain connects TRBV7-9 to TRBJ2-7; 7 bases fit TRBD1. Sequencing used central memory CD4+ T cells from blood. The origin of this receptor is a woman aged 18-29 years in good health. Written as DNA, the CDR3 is TGTGCCAGCAGCACAACAGGGGAGCGCTTCTACGAGCAGTACTTC. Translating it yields CASSTTGERFYEQYF. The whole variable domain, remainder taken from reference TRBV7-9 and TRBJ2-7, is DTGVSQNPRHKITKRGQNVTFRCDPISEHNRLYWYRQTLGQGPEFLTYFQNEAQLEKSRLLSDRFSAERPKGSFSTLEIQRTEQGDSAMYLCASSTTGERFYEQYFGPGTRLTVT.